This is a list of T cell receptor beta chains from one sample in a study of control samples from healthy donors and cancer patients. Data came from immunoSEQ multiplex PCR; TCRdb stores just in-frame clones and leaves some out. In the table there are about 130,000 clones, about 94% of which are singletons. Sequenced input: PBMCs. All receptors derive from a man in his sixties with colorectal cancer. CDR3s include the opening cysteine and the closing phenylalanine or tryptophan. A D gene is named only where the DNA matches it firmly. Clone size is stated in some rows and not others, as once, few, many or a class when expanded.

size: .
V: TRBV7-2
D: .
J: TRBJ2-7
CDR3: CASSLSGTDSYEQYF
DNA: TGTGCCAGCAGCTTATCGGGCACAGACTCCTACGAGCAGTACTTC

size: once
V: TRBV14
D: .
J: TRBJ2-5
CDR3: CASSVVTAKTQYF
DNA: TGTGCCAGCAGCGTAGTTACCGCGAAGACCCAGTACTTC

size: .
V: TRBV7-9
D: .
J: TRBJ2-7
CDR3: CASGLGGYEQYF
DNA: TGTGCCAGCGGATTAGGCGGGTACGAGCAGTACTTC

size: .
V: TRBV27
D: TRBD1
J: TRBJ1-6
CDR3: CASSLPGTDNSPLHF
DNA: TGTGCCAGCAGTTTACCTGGGACAGACAATTCACCCCTCCACTTT

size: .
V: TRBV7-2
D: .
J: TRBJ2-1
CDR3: CASSPPGDFYNEQFF
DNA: TGTGCCAGCAGCCCGCCCGGGGACTTCTACAATGAGCAGTTCTTC

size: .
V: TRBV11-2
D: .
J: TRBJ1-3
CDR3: CASSLEAGAGNTIYF
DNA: TGTGCCAGCAGCTTAGAGGCAGGGGCTGGAAACACCATATATTTT

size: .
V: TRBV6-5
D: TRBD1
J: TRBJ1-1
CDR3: CASKLQGSTEAFF
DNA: TGTGCCAGCAAGCTACAGGGGAGCACTGAAGCTTTCTTT

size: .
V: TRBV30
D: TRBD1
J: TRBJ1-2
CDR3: CAWYAGGDNYGYTF
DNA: TGTGCCTGGTACGCAGGGGGCGACAACTATGGCTACACCTTC

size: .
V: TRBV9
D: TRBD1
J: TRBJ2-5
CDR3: CASSAPDREGLETQYF
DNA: TGTGCCAGCAGCGCCCCGGACAGGGAAGGACTGGAGACCCAGTACTTC

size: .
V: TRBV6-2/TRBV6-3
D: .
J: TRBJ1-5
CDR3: CASSYGQGPQPQHF
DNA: TGTGCCAGCAGTTACGGTCAGGGGCCCCAGCCCCAGCATTTT

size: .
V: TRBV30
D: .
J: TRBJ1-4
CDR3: CAWCLANEKLFF
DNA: TGTGCCTGGTGTCTCGCTAATGAAAAACTGTTTTTT

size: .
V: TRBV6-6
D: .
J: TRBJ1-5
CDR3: CASSYAAVNQPQHF
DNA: TGTGCCAGCAGTTACGCGGCAGTTAATCAGCCCCAGCATTTT

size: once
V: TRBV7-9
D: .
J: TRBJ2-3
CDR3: CASSLQGYDTDTQYF
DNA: TGTGCCAGCAGCTTACAGGGGTATGACACAGATACGCAGTATTTT

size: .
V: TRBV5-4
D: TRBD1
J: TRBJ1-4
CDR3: CASSLTGGGEKLFF
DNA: TGTGCCAGCAGCTTGACAGGGGGTGGTGAAAAACTGTTTTTT

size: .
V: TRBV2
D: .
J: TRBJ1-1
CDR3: CASSYQGSNTEAFF
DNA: TGTGCCAGCAGCTACCAGGGGAGTAACACTGAAGCTTTCTTT

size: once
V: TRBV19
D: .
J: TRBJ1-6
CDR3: CASSPPGRTGSYNSPLHF
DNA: TGTGCCAGTAGTCCTCCGGGACGCACTGGCTCCTATAATTCACCCCTCCACTTT

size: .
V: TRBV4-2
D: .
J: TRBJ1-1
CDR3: CASRTRGGNTEAFF
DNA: TGTGCCAGCAGGACGAGGGGGGGGAACACTGAAGCTTTCTTT

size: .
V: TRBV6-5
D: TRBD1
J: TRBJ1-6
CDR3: CASSTGTGESPLHF
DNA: TGTGCCAGCAGCACCGGGACAGGGGAATCACCCCTCCACTTT

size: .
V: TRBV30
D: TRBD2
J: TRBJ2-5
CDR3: CAASSGGETQYF
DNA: TGTGCCGCCTCTAGCGGGGGGGAGACCCAGTACTTC

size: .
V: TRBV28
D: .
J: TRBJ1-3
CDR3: CASSLKGTGNTIYF
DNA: TGTGCCAGCAGTTTGAAGGGGACAGGAAACACCATATATTTT

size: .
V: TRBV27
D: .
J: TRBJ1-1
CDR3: CASQFTEAFF
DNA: TGTGCCAGCCAATTTACTGAAGCTTTCTTT

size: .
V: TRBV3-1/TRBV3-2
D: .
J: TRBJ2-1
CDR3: CASSQGINPYNEQFF
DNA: TGTGCCAGCAGCCAGGGCATCAACCCCTACAATGAGCAGTTCTTC

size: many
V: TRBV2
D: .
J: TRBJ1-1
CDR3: CASSEGRGYSEAFF
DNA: TGTGCCAGCAGTGAAGGGCGAGGTTATAGTGAAGCTTTCTTT

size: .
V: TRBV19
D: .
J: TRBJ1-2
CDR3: CASSILQGNDRIYGYTF
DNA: TGTGCCAGTAGTATACTCCAGGGGAATGACAGAATCTATGGCTACACCTTC

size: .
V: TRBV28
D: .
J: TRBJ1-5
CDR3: CASTPLQGKSNQPQHF
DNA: TGTGCCAGCACCCCCTTACAGGGAAAGTCCAATCAGCCCCAGCATTTT

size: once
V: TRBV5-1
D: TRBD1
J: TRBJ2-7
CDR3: CASSPWTGPSYEQYF
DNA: TGCGCCAGCAGCCCGTGGACAGGGCCCTCCTACGAGCAGTACTTC

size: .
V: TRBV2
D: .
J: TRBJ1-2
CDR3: CASTPGPEIYGYTF
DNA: TGTGCCAGCACTCCGGGACCCGAGATCTATGGCTACACCTTC

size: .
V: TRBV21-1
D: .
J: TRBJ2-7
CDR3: CASIESGGGEQYF
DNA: TGTGCCAGCATCGAAAGTGGGGGCGGTGAGCAGTACTTC

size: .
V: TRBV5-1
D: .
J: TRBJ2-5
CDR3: CASSLGGSQGTQYF
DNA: TGCGCCAGCAGCTTGGGGGGCAGTCAAGGGACCCAGTACTTC

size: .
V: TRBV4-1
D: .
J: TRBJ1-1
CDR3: CASTDSAVGNTEAFF
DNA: TGCGCCAGCACCGACAGCGCCGTGGGGAACACTGAAGCTTTCTTT

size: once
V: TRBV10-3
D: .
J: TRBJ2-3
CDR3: CAIRITPGEVGHTDTQYF
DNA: TGTGCCATCAGAATCACCCCGGGGGAAGTGGGGCACACAGATACGCAGTATTTT

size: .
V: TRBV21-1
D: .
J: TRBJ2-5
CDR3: CASSKGQGGPQETQYF
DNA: TGTGCCAGCAGCAAAGGACAGGGGGGACCCCAAGAGACCCAGTACTTC

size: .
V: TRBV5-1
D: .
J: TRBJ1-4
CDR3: CASTGNGQSSNEKLFF
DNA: TGCGCCAGCACCGGCAATGGACAGTCCTCTAATGAAAAACTGTTTTTT

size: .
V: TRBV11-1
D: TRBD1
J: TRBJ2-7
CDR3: CASSPGTVYEQYF
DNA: TGTGCCAGCAGCCCTGGGACAGTTTACGAGCAGTACTTC

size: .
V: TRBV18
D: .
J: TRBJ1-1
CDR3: CASSPQGMNTEAFF
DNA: TGTGCCAGCTCGCCGCAGGGCATGAACACTGAAGCTTTCTTT

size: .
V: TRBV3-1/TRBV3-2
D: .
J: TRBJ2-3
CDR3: CASSQRGPDTQYF
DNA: TGTGCCAGCAGCCAAAGGGGTCCAGATACGCAGTATTTT

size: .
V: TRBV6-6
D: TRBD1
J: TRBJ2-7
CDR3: CASSYGRRDRGVDRYF
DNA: TGTGCCAGCAGTTACGGGCGCCGGGACAGGGGAGTCGATCGGTACTTC